The TCR beta chain described here comes from a study of CD8 T cells in ankylosing spondylitis. Germline V CDR1 and CDR2: SGHAT, FQDESV (reference sequence). V was cut by 5 bases and J by 5 bases, with 14 bases left in between. The CDR3 consists of 14 residues. In its sample, this clonotype was seen many times. MiXCR was run by TCRdb on the 5' RACE reads, yielding one entry per CDR3 protein. The sample holds approximately 220,000 distinct CDR3 sequences, roughly a tenth seen once. The sample comprised blood, either unsorted or a sorted T cell fraction (not recorded which). V is TRBV11-1 and J is TRBJ2-3, with D perhaps TRBD1 or TRBD2 (5 bases each). The TCR was taken from a male donor with ankylosing spondylitis or in good health (not recorded which). The CDR3 nucleotides are TGTGCCAGCAGCCGTCGAGAGGGGAGAGATACGCAGTATTTT. Protein sequence: CASSRREGRDTQYF.